Following are 29 T cell receptor beta chains from one sample sequenced in a study of cytomegalovirus exposure and HLA in healthy donors. The PCR had 60 Vbeta and 13 Jbeta primers. Assay: immunoSEQ multiplex PCR; the TCRdb copy retains only in-frame clones and omits some. The sample includes nearly 110,000 clones, approximately 79% of them seen just once. The sequenced sample consisted of PBMCs. Receptors were obtained from a man aged 55 to 70 in good health and CMV-seronegative.

The J gene is TRBJ2-1, the V gene TRBV19; 9 bases align to TRBD2. Germline V lookup: CDR1 LNHDA, CDR2 SQIVND (reference sequence). The V segment lost 5 bases and the J segment 6 bases; nucleotides outside the gene matches: 8. CDR3 size: 15 residues. This chain's CDR3 is CASSPQTSGSNEQFF. Written as DNA, the CDR3 is TGTGCCAGTAGTCCTCAGACTAGCGGTAGCAATGAGCAGTTCTTC.

This chain uses TRBV30 with TRBJ2-3; 7 nucleotides agree with TRBD2. CDR1 is GTSNPN and CDR2 is SVGIG in the germline V gene (reference sequence). The CDR3 has 15 amino acids. Trimming cost V 1 base and J 4 bases; bases outside gene matches: 8. The DNA for the CDR3 is TGTGCCTGGAGTGAGGTACGACGGGGGGCAGATACGCAGTATTTT. Its translation: CAWSEVRRGADTQYF.

This chain joins TRBV7-9 and TRBJ1-2, with a weak D call TRBD1 (6 bases). The CDR3 contains 14 residues. V was cut by 5 bases and J by 2 bases, with 12 bases left in between. Germline CDR1 SEHNR, CDR2 FQNEAQ (reference sequence). CDR3 nucleotides: TGTGCCAGCAGCGCATCCACAGGGAACTATGGCTACACCTTC. Residues: CASSASTGNYGYTF.

The chain has TRBV25-1 and TRBJ1-5; TRBD1 agrees at 7 bases. Looked up from germline, CDR1 is MGHDK and CDR2 is SYGVNS. With V trimmed by 3 bases and J by 5 bases, 1 base remained unmatched. CDR3 length equals 13 residues. The CDR3 coding sequence is TGTGCCAGCAGTGACAGGGGGGATCAGCCCCAGCATTTT. This translates into CASSDRGDQPQHF.

In this sample, this clone turned up once. The V and J genes are TRBV6-5 and TRBJ2-3; 10 bases agree with TRBD2. CDR3 length: 15 amino acids. With 5 bases clipped from V and 5 bases from J, the junction kept 7 bases outside the gene matches. Germline CDR1 and CDR2: MNHEY and SVGAGI. The CDR3 DNA sequence: TGTGCCAGCAGTGGACTACTAGCGGGGAAAGATACGCAGTATTTT. Its translation is CASSGLLAGKDTQYF.

The chain recombines TRBV19 with TRBJ2-2, with a possible D match to TRBD2 (5 bases). The germline V and J ends were trimmed by 3 bases and 6 bases, with 17 bases remaining between them. This CDR3 is 16 amino acids long. The germline gives CDR1 LNHDA, CDR2 SQIVND (reference sequence). CDR3 DNA sequence: TGTGCCAGTAGTATCTTGGCTAGCATTAGTCCCGGGGAGCTGTTTTTT. Protein: CASSILASISPGELFF.

The chain uses TRBV6-5 and TRBJ1-5; D remains unclear. CDR1 is MNHEY, CDR2 SVGAGI, per germline. The V end lost 0 bases, the J end lost 3 bases, and 9 bases lay between the germline ends. The CDR3 covers 15 residues. CDR3 in amino acids: CASSYSTGNNQPQHF. CDR3 sequence (DNA): TGTGCCAGCAGTTACTCCACGGGGAACAATCAGCCCCAGCATTTT.

The J gene is TRBJ2-7, the V gene TRBV7-2, with 7 bases that match TRBD1. The CDR3 length is 14 residues. The V gene end was trimmed by 5 bases and the J gene end by 3 bases; junction bases not matched to a gene: 7. The germline V gene has CDR1 SGHTA and CDR2 FQGNSA. The CDR3 DNA sequence: TGTGCCAGCAGCCCGTGGGACAGAAGCTACGAGCAGTACTTC. Translating gives CASSPWDRSYEQYF.

The chain is built from TRBV4-2 and TRBJ1-3; D is unresolved. The ends were cut back, 0 bases at V and 6 bases at J, with 9 bases in the middle. The germline gives CDR1 LGHNA, CDR2 YNFKEQ. CDR3 length: 14 residues. As DNA, the CDR3 is TGTGCCAGCAGCCAAGACACGGGAGAAAACACCATATATTTT. This gives the protein CASSQDTGENTIYF.

V usage is TRBV7-3 and J usage is TRBJ2-7; 7 positions match TRBD1. V was clipped by 0 bases and J by 1 base; unmatched bases: 9. Germline CDR1 reads SGHTA; CDR2 reads FQGTGA. The CDR3 length is 17 residues. The CDR3 spells CASSLTLGGEGSYEQYF. For the CDR3, the DNA is TGTGCCAGCAGCTTAACGTTAGGGGGCGAGGGATCCTACGAGCAGTACTTC.

This chain links TRBV11-3 with TRBJ1-1; D is possibly TRBD1 (5 bases). Trimming pared 5 bases from V and 0 bases from J, leaving 7 bases between. This CDR3 is built from 13 residues. CDR1 and CDR2 from the germline V gene are SGHNT and YENEEA. CDR3: CASSQTVNTEAFF. CDR3 sequence (DNA): TGTGCCAGCAGCCAGACAGTGAACACTGAAGCTTTCTTT. The full variable domain, its missing parts supplied by reference TRBV11-3 and TRBJ1-1, is EAGVVQSPRYKIIEKKQPVAFWCNPISGHNTLYWYLQNLGQGPELLIRYENEEAVDDSQLPKDRFSAERLKGVDSTLKIQPAELGDSAVYLCASSQTVNTEAFFGQGTRLTVV.

The chain joins TRBV30 to TRBJ2-5; tentative D call: TRBD1 (5 bases). The end of the DNA aligns better with TRBJ2-7, so the J call may be wrong. Germline V lookup: CDR1 GTSNPN, CDR2 SVGIG (reference sequence). The CDR3 length is 13 residues. The CDR3 reads CAWKGRVSYEQYF. CDR3 nucleotides: TGTGCCTGGAAAGGCAGGGTAAGCTACGAGCAGTACTTC.

The V call is TRBV5-4, the J call TRBJ1-1; D is ambiguous. The CDR3 runs 13 residues. Trimming left V 3 bases short and J 1 base short, with 7 bases between. Germline-derived CDR1 and CDR2 are SGHNT and YYREEE (reference sequence). The CDR3 here is CASSSDWNTEAFF. The CDR3 coding sequence is TGTGCCAGCAGCTCCGACTGGAACACTGAAGCTTTCTTT.

The V and J genes are TRBV7-8 and TRBJ1-1; tentatively, D is TRBD1 (5 bases). V lost 5 bases, J lost 2 bases, and 9 bases lay in between. From germline, CDR1 is SGHVS and CDR2 FQNEAQ. The CDR3 extends over 13 amino acids. The CDR3: CASSTGGNTEAFF. As DNA, the CDR3 is TGTGCCAGCAGCACGGGGGGTAACACTGAAGCTTTCTTT.

This rearrangement joins TRBV19 to TRBJ2-1; 9 bases match TRBD1. This CDR3 contains 17 residues. The junction had 10 bases not matched to a gene; V was cut back by 3 bases and J by 4 bases. Germline lookup yields CDR1 LNHDA and CDR2 SQIVND (reference sequence). The CDR3 reads CASSMGAGTGLYNEQFF. The CDR3 DNA is TGTGCCAGTAGTATGGGGGCCGGGACAGGGTTATACAATGAGCAGTTCTTC.

The chain couples TRBV7-2 to TRBJ2-7; 7 nucleotides align to TRBD1. Germline loops: CDR1 SGHTA, CDR2 FQGNSA. The V segment lost 1 base and the J segment 1 base; nucleotides outside the gene matches: 4. This CDR3 comprises 15 residues. The DNA of the CDR3 is TGTGCCAGCAGCTTAGACCCAGGGGGTTCCTACGAGCAGTACGTC. This translates into CASSLDPGGSYEQYV.

J is TRBJ2-3 and V is TRBV19; 10 bases line up with TRBD2. The CDR3 runs 17 residues. Germline lookup yields CDR1 LNHDA and CDR2 SQIVND (reference sequence). V dropped 6 bases and J dropped 0; count of bases not matched to a gene: 9. In DNA, the CDR3 is TGTGCCAGTAGCCTTGGGGCTAGCGGGGGTAGCACAGATACGCAGTATTTT. It specifies CASSLGASGGSTDTQYF.

The chain recombines TRBV5-1 with TRBJ1-6; 7 bases line up with TRBD1. Germline trimming cut 2 bases from V and 9 bases from J; bases unmatched to any gene: 5. The CDR3 totals 14 residues. Germline V gives CDR1 SGHRS, CDR2 YFSETQ. CDR3 amino acids: CASSLQGDSSPLHF. Written as DNA, the CDR3 is TGCGCCAGCAGCTTACAAGGGGACAGTTCACCCCTCCACTTT.

The chain links TRBV29-1 to TRBJ1-4; TRBD1 aligns across 8 bases. Per germline, CDR1 SQVTM and CDR2 ANQGSEA. The CDR3 has 13 amino acids. V lost 6 bases, J lost 3 bases, and 3 bases stayed unmatched. CDR3 residues: CSVGQASNEKLFF. The CDR3 DNA follows: TGCAGCGTGGGACAGGCTTCTAATGAAAAACTGTTTTTT.

The chain employs TRBV29-1 and TRBJ2-3, with D unclear. With 4 bases removed from V and 7 bases from J, the gap between germline ends came to 6 bases. CDR3 size: 10 residues. Per the germline V gene, CDR1 is SQVTM and CDR2 is ANQGSEA. For the CDR3, the DNA is TGCAGCGTTGCCGTTAATACGCAGTATTTT. Translating gives CSVAVNTQYF.

This chain uses TRBV7-8 with TRBJ1-1, with 7 positions matching TRBD1. The CDR3 sequence is 16 residues long. J was trimmed by 0 bases and V by 5 bases; bases with no gene match: 9. Germline-derived CDR1 and CDR2 are SGHVS and FQNEAQ. The CDR3 region is CASSGQGGVVNTEAFF. The CDR3 coding sequence is TGTGCCAGCAGCGGCCAGGGGGGAGTGGTGAACACTGAAGCTTTCTTT.

The chain has TRBV7-9 and TRBJ2-5; the match to TRBD2 covers 8 bases. The V gene end was trimmed by 5 bases and the J gene end by 0 bases; junction bases not matched to a gene: 2. Germline-derived CDR1 and CDR2 are SEHNR and FQNEAQ (reference sequence). This CDR3 has 14 amino acids. Written as DNA, the CDR3 is TGTGCCAGCAGCGTTAGCGGGAACCAAGAGACCCAGTACTTC. Its translation: CASSVSGNQETQYF.

The DNA for the CDR3 is TGCGCCAGCAGCCAAGCGGGGTCGACTGGACATGGCTACACCTTC. The encoded protein is CASSQAGSTGHGYTF. The chain recombines TRBV4-3 with TRBJ1-2; D call uncertain. The CDR3 has 15 amino acids. Germline V gives CDR1 LGHNA, CDR2 YSLEER. The V end lost 1 base, the J end lost 6 bases, and 15 bases lay between the germline ends.

The rearrangement uses TRBV7-9 and TRBJ2-3, with D perhaps TRBD2 (5 bases). V was pared by 7 bases and J by 1 base, with 9 bases between. The CDR3 is made up of 13 amino acids. Germline V gives CDR1 SEHNR, CDR2 FQNEAQ (reference sequence). CDR3 nucleotides: TGTGCCAGCAAACAGAGGGGCACAGATACGCAGTATTTT. This codes for CASKQRGTDTQYF.

This sequence joins TRBV5-1 and TRBJ2-5, with TRBD1 as a possible D gene (6 bases). Germline CDR1 and CDR2: SGHRS and YFSETQ. The CDR3 has 14 amino acids. The V end was cut by 5 bases, the J end by 3 bases, with 14 bases between. CDR3: CASSRKGVEETQYF. The CDR3 DNA reads TGCGCCAGCAGTAGGAAGGGGGTAGAAGAGACCCAGTACTTC.

The V gene is TRBV5-4, the J gene TRBJ2-3; 9 nucleotides match TRBD1. The germline CDR1 and CDR2 sequences are SGHNT and YYREEE (reference sequence). The CDR3 totals 16 residues. J lost 3 bases, V lost 4 bases, and 9 bases had no gene match. The CDR3 DNA sequence: TGTGCCAGCAGCGAAGCCCGGGACAGGGAAACAGATACGCAGTATTTT. Translating it yields CASSEARDRETDTQYF. Supplemented by reference TRBV5-4 and TRBJ2-3, the full variable domain reads ETGVTQSPTHLIKTRGQQVTLRCSSQSGHNTVSWYQQALGQGPQFIFQYYREEENGRGNFPPRFSGLQFPNYSSELNVNALELDDSALYLCASSEARDRETDTQYFGPGTRLTVL.

The J gene is TRBJ2-1, the V gene TRBV11-2; 10 bases agree with TRBD1. Germline assignment: CDR1 SGHAT and CDR2 FQNNGV. Germline trimming cut 0 bases from V and 16 bases from J; bases unmatched to any gene: 15. The CDR3 contains 16 residues. The CDR3 loop reads CASSLDLGEGTGVIFF. The CDR3 coding sequence is TGTGCCAGCAGCTTAGATTTAGGAGAGGGGACAGGGGTTATCTTCTTC. Complete variable domain (other parts from reference TRBV11-2 and TRBJ2-1): EAGVAQSPRYKIIEKRQSVAFWCNPISGHATLYWYQQILGQGPKLLIQFQNNGVVDDSQLPKDRFSAERLKGVDSTLKIQPAKLEDSAVYLCASSLDLGEGTGVIFFGPGTRLTVL.

V is TRBV10-3 and J is TRBJ1-2; 10 nucleotides align to TRBD1. Looked up from germline, CDR1 is ENHRY and CDR2 is SYGVKD. J was trimmed by 1 base and V by 6 bases; bases with no gene match: 2. The CDR3 is 14 amino acids. CDR3 DNA sequence: TGTGCCATCAGGGACAGGGGGAATAACTATGGCTACACCTTC. This sequence encodes CAIRDRGNNYGYTF.

This clone has only a few counts. J is TRBJ1-3 and V is TRBV2, with D tentatively TRBD1 (5 bases). The CDR3 loop spans 15 amino acids. The germline CDR1 and CDR2 sequences are SNHLY and FYNNEI. Trimming left V 6 bases short and J 0 bases short, with 12 bases between. The CDR3 loop is CASRRQFVSGNTIYF. The CDR3 coding sequence is TGTGCCAGCAGAAGACAGTTCGTCTCTGGAAACACCATATATTTT. The full variable domain, rest sourced from reference TRBV2 and TRBJ1-3, is EPEVTQTPSHQVTQMGQEVILRCVPISNHLYFYWYRQILGQKVEFLVSFYNNEISEKSEIFDDQFSVERPDGSNFTLKIRSTKLEDSAMYFCASRRQFVSGNTIYFGEGSWLTVV.